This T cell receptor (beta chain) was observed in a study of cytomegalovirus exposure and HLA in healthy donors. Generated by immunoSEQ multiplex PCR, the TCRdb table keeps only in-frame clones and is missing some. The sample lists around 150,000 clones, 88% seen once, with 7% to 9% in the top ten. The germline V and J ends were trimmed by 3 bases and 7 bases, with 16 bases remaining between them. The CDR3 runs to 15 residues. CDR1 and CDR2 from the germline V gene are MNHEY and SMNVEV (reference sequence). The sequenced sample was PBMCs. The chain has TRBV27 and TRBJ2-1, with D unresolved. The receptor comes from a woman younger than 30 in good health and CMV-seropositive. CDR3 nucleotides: TGTGCCAGCAGTTTCGATCGGGTCGCCCCAAATGAGCAGTTCTTC. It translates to CASSFDRVAPNEQFF.